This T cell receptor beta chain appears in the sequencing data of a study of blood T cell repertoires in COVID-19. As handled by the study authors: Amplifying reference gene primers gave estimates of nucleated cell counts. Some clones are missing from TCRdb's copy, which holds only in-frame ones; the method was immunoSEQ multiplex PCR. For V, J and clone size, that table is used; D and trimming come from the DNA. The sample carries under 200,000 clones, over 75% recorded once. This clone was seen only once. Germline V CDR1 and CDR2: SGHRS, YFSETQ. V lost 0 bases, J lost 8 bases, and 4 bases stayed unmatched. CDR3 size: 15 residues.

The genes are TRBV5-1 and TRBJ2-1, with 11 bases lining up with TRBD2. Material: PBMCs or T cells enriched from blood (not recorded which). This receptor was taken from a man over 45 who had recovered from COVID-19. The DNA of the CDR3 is TGCGCCAGCAGCTTGGTACTAGCGGGAGTCGATGAGCAGTTCTTC. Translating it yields CASSLVLAGVDEQFF.